Listed below are T cell receptor beta chains from one sample, sequenced in a study of blood T cell repertoires in COVID-19. TCRdb's copy holds only in-frame clones and misses some; the assay was immunoSEQ multiplex PCR. The data contain fewer than 80,000 clones, around 79% of them singletons. Sequenced sample: peripheral blood. These receptors were collected from a woman of 80 years or more with active or convalescent COVID-19. CDR3s include the opening cysteine and the closing phenylalanine or tryptophan. A D gene is named only where the DNA matches it firmly. Some rows have no size entry. The others give once, few or many, or a class for an expanded clone.

j_gene | abundance | d_gene | v_gene | CDR3aa | CDR3nt
TRBJ2-7 | . | . | TRBV3-1/TRBV3-2 | CASSQDQGSSSYEQYF | TGTGCCAGCAGCCAAGATCAGGGCTCGAGCTCCTACGAGCAGTACTTC
TRBJ2-3 | . | . | TRBV11-3 | CASSLGSTSADTQYF | TGTGCCAGCAGCTTAGGGTCGACTAGTGCAGATACGCAGTATTTT
TRBJ2-5 | . | TRBD2 | TRBV24-1 | CATSAPGAGETQYF | TGTGCCACCAGTGCACCGGGAGCGGGGGAGACCCAGTACTTC
TRBJ2-3 | once | TRBD1 | TRBV19 | CAARDRGTDTQYF | TGTGCCGCTAGGGACAGGGGGACAGATACGCAGTATTTT
TRBJ2-6 | . | . | TRBV11-2 | CASSLGVSSLAGANVLTF | TGTGCCAGCAGCTTAGGAGTCTCGTCCTTGGCTGGGGCCAACGTCCTGACTTTC
TRBJ1-1 | . | . | TRBV3-1/TRBV3-2 | CASSQGVNTEAFF | TGTGCCAGCAGCCAAGGCGTGAACACTGAAGCTTTCTTT
TRBJ1-3 | few | . | TRBV7-8 | CASSPSQGSGNTIYF | TGTGCCAGCAGCCCATCACAGGGAAGTGGAAACACCATATATTTT
TRBJ2-1 | once | . | TRBV5-1 | CASSLGGYNEQFF | TGCGCCAGCAGCTTAGGCGGGTACAATGAGCAGTTCTTC
TRBJ2-1 | . | TRBD2 | TRBV5-5 | CASSPIPGLENEQFF | TGTGCCAGCAGCCCAATCCCGGGACTAGAGAATGAGCAGTTCTTC
TRBJ1-3 | . | . | TRBV6-6 | CASSSLGGNSGNTIYF | TGTGCCAGCAGTTCCCTTGGAGGTAACTCTGGAAACACCATATATTTT
TRBJ1-1 | . | TRBD1 | TRBV4-2 | CASSPGTANTEAFF | TGTGCCAGCAGCCCAGGGACAGCGAACACTGAAGCTTTCTTT
TRBJ2-7 | . | TRBD2 | TRBV4-2 | CASSRGTSGSYEQYF | TGTGCCAGCAGCCGTGGGACTAGCGGATCCTACGAGCAGTACTTC
TRBJ2-7 | many | TRBD2 | TRBV7-6 | CASSLGTSGVEQYF | TGTGCCAGCAGCTTAGGGACTAGCGGGGTCGAGCAGTACTTC
TRBJ2-7 | few | TRBD2 | TRBV10-3 | CAISSSGSSEYEQYF | TGTGCCATCAGTAGTAGCGGGAGCTCAGAATACGAGCAGTACTTC
TRBJ2-3 | . | TRBD2 | TRBV10-3 | CAISGDYNTQYF | TGTGCCATCAGTGGGGACTACAATACGCAGTATTTT
TRBJ1-4 | . | TRBD1 | TRBV6-5 | CATSNRGTNEKLFF | TGTGCCACCTCGAACAGGGGGACTAATGAAAAACTGTTTTTT
TRBJ1-1 | . | . | TRBV28 | CASSLTNTEAFF | TGTGCCAGCAGTTTGACTAACACTGAAGCTTTCTTT
TRBJ1-5 | . | . | TRBV7-2 | CASSITQGTNQPQHF | TGTGCCAGCAGTATAACTCAGGGTACGAATCAGCCCCAGCATTTT
TRBJ2-7 | . | TRBD2 | TRBV27 | CASRPLAGVTYEQYF | TGTGCCAGCAGGCCCCTAGCGGGAGTGACCTACGAGCAGTACTTC
TRBJ2-1 | . | . | TRBV10-3 | CAISEWSSYNEQFF | TGTGCCATCAGTGAGTGGAGCTCCTACAATGAGCAGTTCTTC
TRBJ1-5 | few | . | TRBV7-9 | CASTNAGGTNQPQHF | TGTGCCAGCACCAACGCGGGGGGTACTAATCAGCCCCAGCATTTT
TRBJ1-2 | . | TRBD1 | TRBV10-3 | CAISEKGQGAYGYTF | TGTGCCATCAGTGAGAAGGGACAGGGGGCGTATGGCTACACCTTC
TRBJ1-6 | once | TRBD1 | TRBV7-2 | CASSPLTGENSPLHF | TGTGCCAGCAGCCCTCTGACAGGGGAGAATTCACCCCTCCACTTT
TRBJ2-2 | . | . | TRBV2 | CASSGGSRVNTGELFF | TGTGCCAGCAGTGGGGGCTCGCGTGTTAACACCGGGGAGCTGTTTTTT
TRBJ2-3 | . | . | TRBV13 | CASSFKGESRTDTQYF | TGTGCCAGCAGCTTTAAGGGGGAGTCGAGAACAGATACGCAGTATTTT
TRBJ2-1 | . | TRBD2 | TRBV27 | CASKLTGTSGSGEQFF | TGTGCCAGCAAACTAACCGGGACTAGCGGGTCCGGTGAGCAGTTCTTC
TRBJ2-7 | once | . | TRBV13 | CASSSRGGGGYEQYF | TGTGCCAGCAGCTCACGAGGTGGTGGCGGGTACGAGCAGTACTTC
TRBJ1-2 | . | TRBD1 | TRBV7-2 | CASSPGQGGSYGYTF | TGTGCCAGCAGCCCAGGACAGGGAGGTAGCTATGGCTACACCTTC
TRBJ2-2 | . | TRBD1 | TRBV27 | CASSPRTGNTGELFF | TGTGCCAGCAGTCCCCGGACAGGAAACACCGGGGAGCTGTTTTTT
TRBJ2-2 | once | TRBD1 | TRBV18 | CASSQTGQSNTGELFF | TGTGCCAGCTCACAAACGGGACAGTCGAACACCGGGGAGCTGTTTTTT
TRBJ2-5 | . | TRBD1 | TRBV7-2 | CASSLIDREETQYF | TGTGCCAGCAGCTTAATCGACAGGGAAGAGACCCAGTACTTC
TRBJ2-7 | . | TRBD1 | TRBV4-1 | CASSRDRAKTYEQYF | TGCGCCAGCAGCCGCGACAGGGCGAAAACCTACGAGCAGTACTTC
TRBJ2-5 | . | TRBD1 | TRBV23-1 | CASGTGTGVETQYF | TGCGCCAGCGGCACCGGGACAGGGGTAGAGACCCAGTACTTC
TRBJ1-5 | few | . | TRBV18 | CASSEQRGEPQHF | TGTGCCAGCTCAGAACAGCGGGGTGAGCCCCAGCATTTT
TRBJ1-2 | few | . | TRBV5-1 | CASSLFDGVNYGYTF | TGCGCCAGCAGCTTGTTCGACGGGGTTAACTATGGCTACACCTTC
TRBJ1-2 | . | TRBD1 | TRBV5-1 | CASSPQGAGYGYTF | TGCGCCAGCAGCCCGCAGGGGGCAGGGTATGGCTACACCTTC
TRBJ1-6 | . | . | TRBV7-2 | CASSLEGVGVNSPLHF | TGTGCCAGCAGCTTGGAGGGAGTCGGGGTAAATTCACCCCTCCACTTT
TRBJ2-7 | . | TRBD1 | TRBV6-1 | CASKRDREYEQYF | TGTGCCAGCAAGCGGGACAGGGAGTACGAGCAGTACTTC
TRBJ2-7 | . | . | TRBV12-3/TRBV12-4 | CASSPDSVYEQYF | TGTGCCAGCAGCCCTGACAGCGTCTACGAGCAGTACTTC
TRBJ2-1 | . | TRBD1 | TRBV6-5 | CASNFDRVSYNEQFF | TGTGCCAGCAACTTCGACAGGGTATCCTACAATGAGCAGTTCTTC
TRBJ2-7 | . | . | TRBV6-5 | CASQSDTSSYEQYF | TGTGCCAGTCAGTCAGACACGAGCTCCTACGAGCAGTACTTC
TRBJ2-1 | . | . | TRBV6-5 | CASRLGLGGEQFF | TGTGCCAGCAGATTGGGACTCGGGGGTGAGCAGTTCTTC
TRBJ1-6 | few | TRBD1 | TRBV9 | CASSVGTGVSPLHF | TGTGCCAGCAGCGTTGGGACAGGGGTATCACCCCTCCACTTT
TRBJ1-2 | . | . | TRBV7-2 | CASGTNRVNYGYTF | TGTGCCAGCGGAACTAACAGGGTCAACTATGGCTACACCTTC
TRBJ2-7 | . | . | TRBV28 | CASSLPGSRPYEQYF | TGTGCCAGCAGTCTTCCGGGGAGTAGACCCTACGAGCAGTACTTC
TRBJ2-1 | . | TRBD2 | TRBV7-2 | CASSSKREGSYNEQFF | TGTGCCAGCAGCTCAAAGCGGGAGGGCTCCTACAATGAGCAGTTCTTC
TRBJ1-2 | . | . | TRBV19 | CASSSPGGPLYGYTF | TGTGCCAGTAGTAGCCCGGGGGGACCTCTCTATGGCTACACCTTC
TRBJ2-3 | . | . | TRBV5-1 | CASSRRPVAGGGTDTQYF | TGCGCCAGCAGCCGACGACCAGTTGCAGGCGGGGGCACAGATACGCAGTATTTT
TRBJ1-1 | . | . | TRBV7-2 | CASSPVRGQNTEAFF | TGTGCCAGCAGCCCAGTAAGGGGACAGAACACTGAAGCTTTCTTT
TRBJ1-2 | . | . | TRBV5-1 | CASSLETGNYGYTF | TGCGCCAGCAGCTTGGAGACGGGAAACTATGGCTACACCTTC
TRBJ1-2 | . | . | TRBV3-1/TRBV3-2 | CASSFRSGGGYGYTF | TGTGCCAGCAGCTTCCGGAGCGGGGGCGGCTATGGCTACACCTTC
TRBJ1-4 | . | TRBD1 | TRBV7-9 | CASSLRGTVDEKLFF | TGTGCCAGCAGCTTAAGGGGGACAGTCGATGAAAAACTGTTTTTT
TRBJ2-7 | few | . | TRBV5-1 | CASSLVASEAYEQYF | TGCGCCAGCAGCTTGGTGGCTAGCGAAGCCTACGAGCAGTACTTC
TRBJ2-1 | . | TRBD2 | TRBV7-3 | CASSVTSGSYNEQFF | TGTGCCAGCAGCGTGACTAGCGGCTCCTACAATGAGCAGTTCTTC
TRBJ2-5 | . | TRBD2 | TRBV5-1 | CASRLAGGQETQYF | TGCGCCAGCCGTTTAGCGGGCGGCCAAGAGACCCAGTACTTC